This T cell receptor beta chain emerged from a study of blood T cells in healthy people across ages (dated by TCRdb to about 2015). With regard to the full study: In model experiments, roughly one uniquely barcoded TCR beta cDNA molecule per two T cells was captured by template switching. The donors were divided into four age groups: young (average approximately 17 years), middle-aged (approximately 41), aged (about 60) and long-lived (about 80). The study analyzed two additional independent replicas of 1 million unique cDNA reads from the same blood draw for two donors, one aged 18 to 30 and one aged 80 or older. Using deep sequencing normalized with unique cDNA molecular identifiers, the study measured how TCR beta repertoire diversity changes with age. To avoid experimental bias, donors of different ages were spread randomly across the sequencing lanes. What the study reported, not specific to this receptor: Compared with the aged group, more naive CD4+ T cells, fewer expanded clones and increased TCR diversity were shown by the long-lived group, suggesting age selection. Donor CMV infection status was unknown, potentially confounding age-related changes in expanded clonotypes. The percentage of naive T cells measured by flow cytometry correlated strongly with observed TCR beta diversity. Observed TCR beta diversity per million T cells fell roughly linearly with age, and a significant reduction was already apparent by age around 40. Estimates of total diversity based on one million sequenced T cells were regarded as lower bounds and as underestimates. Since profiling was done on bulk unsorted PBMCs, naive and antigen-experienced compartments could not be conclusively compared.

Library preparation used 5' RACE. Sequencer: Illumina HiSeq 2500. A second PCR of about 7 to 12 cycles was performed with a sample-barcoded 5' primer and a J-beta primer mix. A unique molecular identifier was introduced onto each TCR beta cDNA molecule by a template-switch 5' adaptor carrying 12 random nucleotides. At least 3 million CDR3-containing paired-end reads were obtained from each sample. First-strand cDNA synthesis was performed from all RNA using the Mint cDNA synthesis kit, with priming by a TRBC-specific oligonucleotide. After uracil-DNA glycosylase treatment, a first 18-cycle PCR used universal primers M1SS and BC2_uni_R on all cDNA. From the authors' description of their analysis: Each sample was normalized by randomly selecting 1 million high-quality reads, each carrying a distinct molecular identifier. Instead of being binned into consensus sequences, reads that shared molecular identifiers were thrown out. MiTCR, set to a Q25 quality threshold and the strictest error-elimination algorithm, was used for CDR3 identification, clonotype clustering and error correction. Lower-bound total TCR beta diversity was estimated with a nonparametric unseen species model using Euler transformation. TCRdb reanalyzed the raw reads on its own, using fastp at Q25 for trimming and MiXCR for clone calling, and kept in-frame beta chains. Each CDR3 protein gets just one entry, which takes the most common genes and DNA from the rows behind it. Here the V and J calls rest on TCRdb's processing, not on the authors' analysis. The sample records around 1.7 million distinct CDR3 sequences, about 28% of which are singletons. The top ten clonotypes cover about 8% of the sample.

The 40 or so donors, aged roughly 6 to 100 years, were systemically healthy Caucasian individuals from Russia. About 9.8 milliliters of peripheral blood were drawn from each donor into EDTA-treated Vacutainer tubes. PBMCs were isolated by Ficoll-Paque density-gradient centrifugation, with at least 7 million obtained per sample. Total RNA was extracted from PBMCs with Trizol reagent, with at least 5 micrograms obtained per sample. Naive CD45RAhigh/CD27high T cell percentages were measured by flow cytometry on a PBMC aliquot from every donor. This clonotype came up a few times. Its binding antigen is unknown. At one end the junction does not follow the germline gene, possibly because of a read error. Spanning cysteine to phenylalanine, the CDR3 consists of 20 amino acids. Just the 60-base CDR3 DNA is kept, in frame starting at base 1. CDR1 and CDR2, per the germline V gene, are SGHTA and FQGNSA.

The origin of this receptor is a woman aged 30 to 39 in good health. The sequenced material came from blood. This chain is built from TRBV7-2 and TRBJ1-5; 8 middle bases align to TRBD1. The DNA is as follows: TGTGCTAGCAGCTTAGGGGCGGACAGGGATCGGGTCGTGGGCAATCAGCCCCAGCATTTT. It translates as CASSLGADRDRVVGNQPQHF.